This T cell receptor beta chain was sequenced in a study of shared clonotypes between healthy human individuals. Study details: For every donor, three CD4 naive, three CD4 memory, two CD8 naive and one CD8 memory plates were used. Study-level points and caveats: Depth was large, yet rarefaction showed that sorted-subset sequencing was incomplete. Roughly 5% was the fraction of naive CD4 clonotypes found shared across four donors.

Looked up from germline, CDR1 is MNHEY and CDR2 is SMNVEV (reference sequence). CDR3 size: 18 residues. J was trimmed by 7 bases and V by 2 bases; bases with no gene match: 15. All donors were healthy HIV-negative adults lacking recent acute infections or vaccinations. Of note for this clone: Antigen unknown.

Data came from immunoSEQ multiplex PCR; TCRdb stores just in-frame clones and leaves some out. The sample consists of 2 million to 3 million clones, 80% to 95% of them appearing once. Input material: naive CD4+ T cells from PBMCs. Subset described: CD45RA+ positively selected. The chain uses TRBV27 and TRBJ2-7, with 12 bases fitting TRBD2. This TCR was recovered from a man in his late teens or twenties in good health. Some clones in this sample may be carry-over from other donors' samples. CDR3 DNA sequence: TGTGCCAGCAGTTTAATGGCCGGGTCTAGCGGGAGGGCGAAGGAGCAGTACTTC. Translated, it gives CASSLMAGSSGRAKEQYF.